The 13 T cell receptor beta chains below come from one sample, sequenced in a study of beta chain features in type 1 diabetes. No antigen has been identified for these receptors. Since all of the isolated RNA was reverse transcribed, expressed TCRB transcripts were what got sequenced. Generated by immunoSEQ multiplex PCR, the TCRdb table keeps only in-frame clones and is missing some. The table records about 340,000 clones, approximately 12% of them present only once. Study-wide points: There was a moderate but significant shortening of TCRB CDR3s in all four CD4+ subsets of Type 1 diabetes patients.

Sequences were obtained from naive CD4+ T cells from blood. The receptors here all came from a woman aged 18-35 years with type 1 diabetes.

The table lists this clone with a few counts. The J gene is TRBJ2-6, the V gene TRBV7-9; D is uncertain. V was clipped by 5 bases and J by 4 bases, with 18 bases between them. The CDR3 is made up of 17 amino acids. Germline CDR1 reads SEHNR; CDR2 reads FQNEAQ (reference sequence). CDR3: CASSPRGLQRGANVLTF. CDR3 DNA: TGTGCCAGCAGCCCACGCGGTCTCCAGAGAGGGGCCAACGTCCTGACTTTC. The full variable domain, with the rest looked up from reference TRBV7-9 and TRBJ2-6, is DTGVSQNPRHKITKRGQNVTFRCDPISEHNRLYWYRQTLGQGPEFLTYFQNEAQLEKSRLLSDRFSAERPKGSFSTLEIQRTEQGDSAMYLCASSPRGLQRGANVLTFGAGSRLTVL.

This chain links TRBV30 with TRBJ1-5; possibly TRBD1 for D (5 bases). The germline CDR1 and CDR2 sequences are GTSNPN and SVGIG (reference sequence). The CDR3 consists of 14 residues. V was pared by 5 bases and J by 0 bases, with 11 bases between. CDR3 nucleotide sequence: TGTGCCTGGGATGGGGCAGGTAGCAATCAGCCCCAGCATTTT. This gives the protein CAWDGAGSNQPQHF.

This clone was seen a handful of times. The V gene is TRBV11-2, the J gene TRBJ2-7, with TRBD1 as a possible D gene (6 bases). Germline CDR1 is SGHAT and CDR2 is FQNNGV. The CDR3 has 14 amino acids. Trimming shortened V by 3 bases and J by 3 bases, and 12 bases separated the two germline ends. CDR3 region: CASSFGQTSYEQYV. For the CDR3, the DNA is TGTGCCAGCAGCTTCGGACAGACGAGCTACGAGCAGTACGTC.

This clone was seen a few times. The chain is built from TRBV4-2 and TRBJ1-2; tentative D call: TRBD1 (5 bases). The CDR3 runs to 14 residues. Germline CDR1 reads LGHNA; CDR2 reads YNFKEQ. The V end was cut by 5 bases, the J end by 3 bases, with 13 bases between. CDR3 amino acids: CASSNKDSDYGYTF. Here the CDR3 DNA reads TGTGCCAGCAGCAACAAAGACAGTGACTATGGCTACACCTTC.

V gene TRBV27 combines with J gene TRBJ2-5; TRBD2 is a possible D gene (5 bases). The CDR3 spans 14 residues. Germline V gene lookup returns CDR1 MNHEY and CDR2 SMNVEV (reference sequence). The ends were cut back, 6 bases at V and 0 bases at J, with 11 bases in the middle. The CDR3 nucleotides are TGTGCCAGCAGAACTGGACTGGACCAAGAGACCCAGTACTTC. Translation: CASRTGLDQETQYF.

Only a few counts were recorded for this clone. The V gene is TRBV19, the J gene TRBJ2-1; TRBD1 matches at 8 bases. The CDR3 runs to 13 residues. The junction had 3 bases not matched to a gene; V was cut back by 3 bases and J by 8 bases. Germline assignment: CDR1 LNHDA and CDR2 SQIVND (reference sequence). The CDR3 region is CASSIDRGDEQFF. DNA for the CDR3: TGTGCCAGTAGTATTGACAGGGGAGATGAGCAGTTCTTC.

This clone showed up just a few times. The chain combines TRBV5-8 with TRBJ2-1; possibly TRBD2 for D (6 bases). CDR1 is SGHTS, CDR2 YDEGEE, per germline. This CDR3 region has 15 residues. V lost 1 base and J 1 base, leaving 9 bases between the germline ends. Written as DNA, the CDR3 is TGTGCCAGCAGCTTGTCCGGGAGTTCCTACAATGAGCAGTTCTTC. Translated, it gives CASSLSGSSYNEQFF.

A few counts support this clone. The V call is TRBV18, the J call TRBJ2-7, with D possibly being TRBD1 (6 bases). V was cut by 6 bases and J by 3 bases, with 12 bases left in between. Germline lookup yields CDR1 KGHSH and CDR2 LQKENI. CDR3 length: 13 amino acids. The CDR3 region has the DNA TGTGCCAGCTCGTCGGACAGAGTCTACGAGCAGTACGTC. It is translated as CASSSDRVYEQYV.

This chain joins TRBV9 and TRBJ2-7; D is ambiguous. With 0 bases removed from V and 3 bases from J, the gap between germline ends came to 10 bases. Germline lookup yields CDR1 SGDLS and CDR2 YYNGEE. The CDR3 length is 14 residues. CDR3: CASSVGNSNYEQYF. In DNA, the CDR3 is TGTGCCAGCAGCGTAGGAAACAGTAACTACGAGCAGTACTTC. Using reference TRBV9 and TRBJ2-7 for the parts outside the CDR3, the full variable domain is DSGVTQTPKHLITATGQRVTLRCSPRSGDLSVYWYQQSLDQGLQFLIQYYNGEERAKGNILERFSAQQFPDLHSELNLSSLELGDSALYFCASSVGNSNYEQYFGPGTRLTVT.

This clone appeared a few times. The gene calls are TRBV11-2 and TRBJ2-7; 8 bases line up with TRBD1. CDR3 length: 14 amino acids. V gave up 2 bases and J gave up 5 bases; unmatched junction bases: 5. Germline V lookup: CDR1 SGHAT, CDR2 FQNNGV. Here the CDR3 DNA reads TGTGCCAGCAGCTTACTGACAGGGGTGGACGAGCAGTACTTC. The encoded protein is CASSLLTGVDEQYF.

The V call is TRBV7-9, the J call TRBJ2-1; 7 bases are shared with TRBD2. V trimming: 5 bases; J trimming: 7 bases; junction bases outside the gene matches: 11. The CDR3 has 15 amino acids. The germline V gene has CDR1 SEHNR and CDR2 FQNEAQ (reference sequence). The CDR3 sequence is CASSHRWEGRNEQFF. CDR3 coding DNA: TGTGCCAGCAGCCACCGGTGGGAGGGCCGGAATGAGCAGTTCTTC.

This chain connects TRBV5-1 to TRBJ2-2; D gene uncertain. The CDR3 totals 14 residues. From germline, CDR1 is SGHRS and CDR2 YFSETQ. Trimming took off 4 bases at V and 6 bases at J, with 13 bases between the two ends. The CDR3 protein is CASSLSTLPGELFF. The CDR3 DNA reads TGCGCCAGCAGCCTCTCGACATTGCCCGGGGAGCTGTTTTTT.

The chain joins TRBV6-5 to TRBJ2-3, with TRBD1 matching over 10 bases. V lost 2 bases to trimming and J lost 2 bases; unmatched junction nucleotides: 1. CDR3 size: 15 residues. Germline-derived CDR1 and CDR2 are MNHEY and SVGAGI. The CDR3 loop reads CASSYGTGDTDTQYF. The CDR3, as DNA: TGTGCCAGCAGTTACGGGACAGGGGACACAGATACGCAGTATTTT.